This T cell receptor beta chain comes out of a study of shared clonotypes between healthy human individuals. Repertoires were generated with immunoSEQ multiplex PCR, while TCRdb's copy carries only in-frame clones and drops some. The repertoire has about 1.5 million clones, roughly 98% of them found once; the top ten carry approximately 0.44%. Sequencing input: naive CD4+ T cells sorted from blood. Regarding subset: CD45RA+ positively selected. The source of this sequence is a man aged 30 to 39 in good health.

In DNA, the CDR3 is TGTGCCAGCTCACCAAGCGGGATTAGCACAGATACGCAGTATTTT. Translated: CASSPSGISTDTQYF. The V call is TRBV18, the J call TRBJ2-3; 7 nucleotides line up with TRBD2. CDR3 size: 15 residues. V lost 2 bases and J lost 0; bases outside the gene matches: 2. Looked up from germline, CDR1 is KGHSH and CDR2 is LQKENI.